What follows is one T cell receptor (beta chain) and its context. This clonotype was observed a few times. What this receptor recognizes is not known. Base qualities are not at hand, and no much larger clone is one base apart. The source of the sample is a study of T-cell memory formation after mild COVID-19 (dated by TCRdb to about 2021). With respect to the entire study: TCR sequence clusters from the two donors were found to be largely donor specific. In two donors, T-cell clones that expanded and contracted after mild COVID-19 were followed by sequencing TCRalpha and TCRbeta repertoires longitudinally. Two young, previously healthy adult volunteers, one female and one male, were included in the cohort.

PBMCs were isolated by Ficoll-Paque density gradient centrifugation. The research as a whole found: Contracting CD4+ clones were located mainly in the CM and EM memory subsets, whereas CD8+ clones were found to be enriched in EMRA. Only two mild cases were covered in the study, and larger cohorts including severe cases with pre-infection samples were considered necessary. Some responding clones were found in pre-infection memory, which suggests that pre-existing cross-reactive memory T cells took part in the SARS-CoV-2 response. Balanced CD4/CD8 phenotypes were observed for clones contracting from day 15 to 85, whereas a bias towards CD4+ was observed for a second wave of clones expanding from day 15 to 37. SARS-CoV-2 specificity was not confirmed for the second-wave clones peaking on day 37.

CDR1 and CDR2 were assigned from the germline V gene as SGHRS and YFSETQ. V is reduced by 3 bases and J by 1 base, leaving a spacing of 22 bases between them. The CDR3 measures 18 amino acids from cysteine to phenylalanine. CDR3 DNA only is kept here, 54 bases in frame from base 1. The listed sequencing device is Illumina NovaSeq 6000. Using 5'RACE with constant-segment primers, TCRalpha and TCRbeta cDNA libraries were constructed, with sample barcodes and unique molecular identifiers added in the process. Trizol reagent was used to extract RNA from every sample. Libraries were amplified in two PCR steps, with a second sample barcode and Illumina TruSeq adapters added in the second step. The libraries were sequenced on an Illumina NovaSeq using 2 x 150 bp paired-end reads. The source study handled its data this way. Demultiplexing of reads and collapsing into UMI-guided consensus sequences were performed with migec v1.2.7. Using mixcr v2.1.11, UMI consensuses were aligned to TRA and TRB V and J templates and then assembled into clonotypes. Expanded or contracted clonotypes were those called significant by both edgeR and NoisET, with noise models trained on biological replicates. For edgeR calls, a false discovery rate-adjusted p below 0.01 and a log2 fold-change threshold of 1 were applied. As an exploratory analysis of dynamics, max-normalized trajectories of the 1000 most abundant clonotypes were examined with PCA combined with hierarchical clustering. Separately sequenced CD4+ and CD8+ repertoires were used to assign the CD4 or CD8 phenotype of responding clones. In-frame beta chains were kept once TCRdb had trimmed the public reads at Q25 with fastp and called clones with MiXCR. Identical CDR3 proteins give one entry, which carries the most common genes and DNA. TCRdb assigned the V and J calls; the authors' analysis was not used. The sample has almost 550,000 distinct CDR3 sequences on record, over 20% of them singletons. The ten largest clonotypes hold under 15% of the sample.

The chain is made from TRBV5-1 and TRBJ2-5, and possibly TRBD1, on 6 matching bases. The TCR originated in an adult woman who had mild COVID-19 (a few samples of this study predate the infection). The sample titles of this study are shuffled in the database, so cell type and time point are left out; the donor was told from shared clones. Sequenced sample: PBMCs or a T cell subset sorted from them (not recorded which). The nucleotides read TGCGCCAGCAGCTCCTCAGCAACGACAGACAGGTCCCAAGAGACCCAGTACTTC. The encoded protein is CASSSSATTDRSQETQYF. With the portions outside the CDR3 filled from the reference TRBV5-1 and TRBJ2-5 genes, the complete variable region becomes KAGVTQTPRYLIKTRGQQVTLSCSPISGHRSVSWYQQTPGQGLQFLFEYFSETQRNKGNFPGRFSGRQFSNSRSEMNVSTLELGDSALYLCASSSSATTDRSQETQYFGPGTRLLVL.